The entry below describes one T cell receptor beta chain. Using immunoSEQ multiplex PCR, the repertoire was profiled, and TCRdb retains in-frame clones only, with some absent. This repertoire shows around 63,000 clones, more than 85% found once; its top ten account for 4.3%. The record originates from a study of technical replicates of blood from four donors. V was cut by 5 bases and J by 0 bases, with 17 bases left in between. There are 16 residues in the CDR3. In germline, CDR1 is LNHDA, CDR2 SQIVND (reference sequence). The sequence was collected from a human donor in good health. Some clones in this sample may be carry-over from other donors' samples. Sequencing used PBMCs. The J gene is TRBJ2-7, the V gene TRBV19; D might be TRBD2 (6 bases). CDR3 residues: CASSLLGGAVSYEQYF. The CDR3 coding sequence is TGTGCCAGTAGTTTACTGGGGGGAGCGGTCTCCTACGAGCAGTACTTC. The whole variable domain, filled in from reference TRBV19 and TRBJ2-7, reads DGGITQSPKYLFRKEGQNVTLSCEQNLNHDAMYWYRQDPGQGLRLIYYSQIVNDFQKGDIAEGYSVSREKKESFPLTVTSAQKNPTAFYLCASSLLGGAVSYEQYFGPGTRLTVT.